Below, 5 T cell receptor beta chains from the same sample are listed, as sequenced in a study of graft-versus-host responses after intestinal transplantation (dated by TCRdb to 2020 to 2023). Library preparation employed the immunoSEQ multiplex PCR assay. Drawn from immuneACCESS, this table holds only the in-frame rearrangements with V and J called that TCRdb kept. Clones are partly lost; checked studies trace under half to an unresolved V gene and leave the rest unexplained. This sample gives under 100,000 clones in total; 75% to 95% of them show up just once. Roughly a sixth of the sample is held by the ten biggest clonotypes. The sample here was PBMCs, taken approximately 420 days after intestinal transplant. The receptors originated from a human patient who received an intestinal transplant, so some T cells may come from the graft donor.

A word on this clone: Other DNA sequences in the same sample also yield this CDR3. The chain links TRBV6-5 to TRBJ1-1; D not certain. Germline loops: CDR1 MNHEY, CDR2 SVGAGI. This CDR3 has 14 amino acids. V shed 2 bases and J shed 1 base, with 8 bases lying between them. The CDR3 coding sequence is TGTGCCAGCAGTTACCCAGGCAAGAACACTGAAGCTTTCTTT. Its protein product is CASSYPGKNTEAFF.

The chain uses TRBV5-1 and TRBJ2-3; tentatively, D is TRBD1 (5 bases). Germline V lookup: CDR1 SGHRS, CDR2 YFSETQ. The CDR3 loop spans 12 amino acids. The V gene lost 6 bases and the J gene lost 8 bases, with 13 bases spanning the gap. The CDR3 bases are TGCGCCAGCAAAGACAGTTGGGGTACGCAGTATTTT. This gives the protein CASKDSWGTQYF.

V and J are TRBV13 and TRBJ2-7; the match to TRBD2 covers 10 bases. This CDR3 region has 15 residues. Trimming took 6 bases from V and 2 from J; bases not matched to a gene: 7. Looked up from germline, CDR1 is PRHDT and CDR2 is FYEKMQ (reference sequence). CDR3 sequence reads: CASSSVAGGPYEQYF. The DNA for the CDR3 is TGTGCCAGCAGTTCGGTAGCGGGGGGCCCCTACGAGCAGTACTTC.

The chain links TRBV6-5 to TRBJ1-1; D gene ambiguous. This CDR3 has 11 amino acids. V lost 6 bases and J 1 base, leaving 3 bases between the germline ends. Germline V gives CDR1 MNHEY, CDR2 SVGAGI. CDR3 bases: TGTGCCAGCAGACAGAACACTGAAGCTTTCTTT. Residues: CASRQNTEAFF.

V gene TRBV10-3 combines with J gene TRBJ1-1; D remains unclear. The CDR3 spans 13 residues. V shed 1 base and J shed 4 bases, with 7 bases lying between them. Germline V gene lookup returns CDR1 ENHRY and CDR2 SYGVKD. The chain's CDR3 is CAISELWSTEAFF. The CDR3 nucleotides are TGTGCCATCAGTGAGTTATGGAGCACTGAAGCTTTCTTT.